This T cell receptor (beta chain) was identified in a study of early T cells in non-severe SARS-CoV-2 infection. Study details: Whole-blood bulk RNA, unsorted, was sequenced, and chains were unpaired. The study's findings and limits: VDJdb-based matching was biased toward anti-spike CD8 responses and missed private and CD4 specificities.

This CDR3 spans 14 amino acids. Individual cDNA molecules each received unique molecular identifiers attached to them. One entry per CDR3 protein, called by TCRdb with MiXCR from the 5' RACE reads. The table shows approximately 45,000 distinct CDR3 sequences, with 7.1% occurring only once. This clonotype was picked up a small number of times. Its antigen is unknown. This receptor was identified in an adult who was a healthcare worker with PCR-confirmed SARS-CoV-2 infection or an uninfected control (not recorded which). Sequences were obtained from whole blood. The chain recombines TRBV21-1 with TRBJ2-2. TRBV21-1 is a pseudogene segment. CDR3 in amino acids: CASSMDGNTGELFF. As DNA, the CDR3 is TGTGCCAGCAGCATGGACGGTAACACCGGGGAGCTGTTTTTT.